The TCR beta chain under discussion was sequenced for a study of T cell responses to AZD1222 COVID-19 vaccine. Findings of the study overall: The study identified only six AZD1222 recipients as seropositive at baseline. Donors in the cohort were predominantly white British and more often female, and clonal diversity was possibly underestimated.

Only a few counts were recorded for this clone. Its antigen is not known. The CDR3 consists of 16 residues. The V segment lost 4 bases and the J segment 7 bases; nucleotides outside the gene matches: 9. Germline V lookup: CDR1 SGHAT, CDR2 FQNNGV. Data came from immunoSEQ multiplex PCR; TCRdb stores just in-frame clones and leaves some out. The table includes around 150,000 clones, roughly 89% detected once. Sample: peripheral blood, taken on day 0 of AZD1222 vaccination. This clonotype originated in an adult in good health. V usage is TRBV11-2 and J usage is TRBJ1-4, with 10 bases fitting TRBD1. CDR3 in DNA: TGTGCCAGCAGCTCCCGACAGGGGGCCTTAGGTGAAAAACTGTTTTTT. Translation: CASSSRQGALGEKLFF.